The 30 T cell receptor beta chains listed next were all sequenced from one sample in a study of T cell responses to AZD1222 COVID-19 vaccine. Profiling relied on immunoSEQ multiplex PCR, and the TCRdb table lists in-frame clones only, not all of them. The data show about 100,000 clones, roughly nine tenths seen once. The specimen was peripheral blood, collected 28 days after the second AZD1222 dose. The receptors stem from an adult who received the AZD1222 COVID-19 vaccine.

The CDR3 is CASSRLNLGNTEAFF. The CDR3 DNA follows: TGCGCCAGCAGTAGACTTAATCTGGGAAACACTGAAGCTTTCTTT. The chain links TRBV10-2 to TRBJ1-1; no clear D gene. Trimming removed 5 bases at V and 2 bases at J, with 15 bases between. The CDR3 length is 15 residues. Germline CDR1 is WSHSY and CDR2 is SAAADI.

The chain is built from TRBV5-1 and TRBJ2-7; the D gene could be TRBD1 or TRBD2 (5 bases each). Trimming removed 0 bases from V and 0 bases from J, with 13 bases in between. Per germline, CDR1 SGHRS and CDR2 YFSETQ. The CDR3 has 16 residues. The DNA of the CDR3 is TGCGCCAGCAGCTTGGGGGGGACGGATAGCTCCTACGAGCAGTACTTC. Amino acid sequence: CASSLGGTDSSYEQYF.

This chain joins TRBV5-1 and TRBJ2-1; 7 bases are a match to TRBD2. Trimming took 0 bases from V and 6 from J; bases not matched to a gene: 9. CDR1 is SGHRS and CDR2 is YFSETQ in the germline V gene. The CDR3 contains 16 residues. This chain's CDR3 is CASSLGGTMAANEQFF. As DNA, the CDR3 is TGCGCCAGCAGCTTGGGTGGGACTATGGCCGCCAATGAGCAGTTCTTC. Drawing the rest from reference TRBV5-1 and TRBJ2-1, the complete variable domain is KAGVTQTPRYLIKTRGQQVTLSCSPISGHRSVSWYQQTPGQGLQFLFEYFSETQRNKGNFPGRFSGRQFSNSRSEMNVSTLELGDSALYLCASSLGGTMAANEQFFGPGTRLTVL.

The V and J genes are TRBV11-2 and TRBJ2-7; D unresolved. The CDR3 runs 15 residues. Germline lookup yields CDR1 SGHAT and CDR2 FQNNGV. The germline V and J ends were trimmed by 5 bases and 0 bases, with 14 bases remaining between them. The chain's CDR3 is CASSVRTESSYEQYF. CDR3 in DNA: TGTGCCAGCAGCGTGAGGACGGAAAGCTCCTACGAGCAGTACTTC.

The genes are TRBV19 and TRBJ1-6; no reliable D call. The germline V gene has CDR1 LNHDA and CDR2 SQIVND (reference sequence). The CDR3 spans 16 residues. Trimming took 5 bases from V and 3 from J, leaving 14 bases between them. The CDR3 region is CASSPTRQVYNSPLHF. CDR3 bases: TGTGCCAGTAGTCCCACGCGGCAGGTCTATAATTCACCCCTCCACTTT.

V and J are TRBV5-1 and TRBJ2-1; 7 nucleotides agree with TRBD2. Trimming cost V 6 bases and J 6 bases; bases outside gene matches: 15. Germline-derived CDR1 and CDR2 are SGHRS and YFSETQ. The CDR3 extends over 16 amino acids. CDR3 in amino acids: CASTRQVGGPLNEQFF. The CDR3 DNA follows: TGCGCCAGCACCCGCCAGGTGGGAGGGCCCCTCAATGAGCAGTTCTTC.

The J gene is TRBJ1-2, the V gene TRBV2; D uncertain. The V end lost 2 bases, the J end lost 4 bases, and 11 bases lay between the germline ends. Looked up from germline, CDR1 is SNHLY and CDR2 is FYNNEI. The CDR3 length is 14 residues. CDR3 amino acids: CASSEIQTFYGYTF. CDR3 coding DNA: TGTGCCAGCAGTGAAATACAGACCTTCTATGGCTACACCTTC.

This chain uses TRBV3-1 (or the pseudogene TRBV3-2) with TRBJ1-4, with D uncertain. Per germline, CDR1 LGHDT and CDR2 YNNKEL (reference sequence). This CDR3 comprises 15 residues. Trimming cost V 1 base and J 7 bases, with 13 bases left between them. This CDR3 reads CASSQGGYPAEKLFF. The CDR3 DNA reads TGTGCCAGCAGCCAAGGAGGCTACCCTGCTGAAAAACTGTTTTTT.

Of note for this clone: This specimen includes other DNA sequences encoding the same CDR3. This rearrangement joins TRBV28 to TRBJ1-2, with D possibly being TRBD1 (6 bases). Trimming stripped 10 bases from V and 3 bases from J, with 18 bases between. This CDR3 spans 14 amino acids. Germline V lookup: CDR1 MDHEN, CDR2 SYDVKM. This CDR3 is CATGAGGSDYGYTF. The CDR3 DNA reads TGTGCCACAGGGGCGGGGGGGAGCGACTATGGCTACACCTTC.

This chain joins TRBV5-6 and TRBJ1-5; D is possibly TRBD1 (5 bases). V lost 0 bases and J lost 2, with 15 bases in between. The CDR3 has 17 amino acids. Germline V gene lookup returns CDR1 SGHDT and CDR2 YYEEEE. The CDR3 DNA follows: TGTGCCAGCAGCTTGGGTGGAGCATCGGGACGCAATCAGCCCCAGCATTTT. Its protein product is CASSLGGASGRNQPQHF.

The chain is built from TRBV7-3 and TRBJ2-1; D not certain. Germline V gene data show CDR1 as SGHTA and CDR2 as FQGTGA. Trimming pared 1 base from V and 0 bases from J, leaving 10 bases between. The CDR3 contains 16 residues. The CDR3 protein is CASSLRSESSYNEQFF. In DNA, the CDR3 is TGTGCCAGCAGCTTAAGGTCGGAGAGCTCCTACAATGAGCAGTTCTTC. Full variable domain (remainder filled in from reference TRBV7-3 and TRBJ2-1): GAGVSQTPSNKVTEKGKYVELRCDPISGHTALYWYRQSLGQGPEFLIYFQGTGAADDSGLPNDRFFAVRPEGSVSTLKIQRTERGDSAVYLCASSLRSESSYNEQFFGPGTRLTVL.

The gene calls are TRBV7-2 and TRBJ1-5; D remains ambiguous. CDR3 length equals 13 residues. The germline V gene has CDR1 SGHTA and CDR2 FQGNSA. The V and J ends lost 3 bases and 5 bases respectively, with 8 bases between them. CDR3 DNA sequence: TGTGCCAGCAGCTTTCAGGAGGATCAGCCCCAGCATTTT. Translated, it gives CASSFQEDQPQHF.

This clone was detected only once. The chain employs TRBV4-2 and TRBJ1-4; D is unclear. The CDR3 is 16 residues long. Trimming cost V 3 bases and J 0 bases, with 11 bases left between them. Germline values: CDR1 LGHNA, CDR2 YNFKEQ. The CDR3 nucleotides read TGTGCCAGCAGCCAGGGCCAGAGCTCAACTAATGAAAAACTGTTTTTT. Protein: CASSQGQSSTNEKLFF.

The chain uses TRBV6-1 and TRBJ1-5, with D hard to call. CDR1 is MNHNS and CDR2 is SASEGT in the germline V gene. There are 14 residues in the CDR3. V gave up 1 base and J gave up 0 bases, with 4 bases separating them. CDR3 sequence: CASSEGDSNQPQHF. CDR3 in DNA: TGTGCCAGCAGTGAAGGCGATAGCAATCAGCCCCAGCATTTT.

The V call is TRBV5-1, the J call TRBJ2-1, with a tentative D call TRBD2 (6 bases). Germline V gene sequence: CDR1 SGHRS, CDR2 YFSETQ. This CDR3 has 16 amino acids. With 4 bases removed from V and 3 bases from J, the gap between germline ends came to 17 bases. CDR3: CASSPYGSGSYNEQFF. In DNA, the CDR3 is TGCGCCAGCAGCCCCTATGGTAGCGGAAGCTACAATGAGCAGTTCTTC.

V usage is TRBV28 and J usage is TRBJ1-2; the match to TRBD1 covers 9 bases. Germline CDR1 reads MDHEN; CDR2 reads SYDVKM. The CDR3 runs to 16 residues. V dropped 6 bases and J dropped 4; count of bases not matched to a gene: 12. CDR3 coding DNA: TGTGCCAGCAGCACCGGGACAGGGAGGACCGGCTATGGCTACACCTTC. It codes for CASSTGTGRTGYGYTF.

The V call is TRBV9, the J call TRBJ2-3, with 12 bases aligning to TRBD2. The V segment lost 3 bases and the J segment 5 bases; nucleotides outside the gene matches: 13. CDR1 and CDR2 (germline): SGDLS, YYNGEE. There are 18 residues in the CDR3. The CDR3 DNA is TGTGCCAGCAGCGCGAGACTAGCGGGAGTATATTCTGGAGATACGCAGTATTTT. Protein: CASSARLAGVYSGDTQYF.

This sequence joins TRBV13 and TRBJ1-3; possibly TRBD1 for D (6 bases). This CDR3 comprises 16 residues. The germline gives CDR1 PRHDT, CDR2 FYEKMQ (reference sequence). Trimming shortened V by 1 base and J by 3 bases, and 13 bases separated the two germline ends. CDR3 DNA: TGTGCCAGCAGCTTAGATGGCAGGGGAAGTGGAAACACCATATATTTT. Translated: CASSLDGRGSGNTIYF. The variable domain in full, completed from reference TRBV13 and TRBJ1-3, reads AAGVIQSPRHLIKEKRETATLKCYPIPRHDTVYWYQQGPGQDPQFLISFYEKMQSDKGSIPDRFSAQQFSDYHSELNMSSLELGDSALYFCASSLDGRGSGNTIYFGEGSWLTVV.

The chain has TRBV11-3 and TRBJ2-3; 14 bases align to TRBD2. V dropped 3 bases and J dropped 2; count of bases not matched to a gene: 1. Germline assignment: CDR1 SGHNT and CDR2 YENEEA. The CDR3 is made up of 16 amino acids. The CDR3 DNA is TGTGCCAGCAGCTTGGGACTAGCGGGGGACACAGATACGCAGTATTTT. Translated: CASSLGLAGDTDTQYF.

The chain recombines TRBV7-2 with TRBJ2-3, with 10 bases matching TRBD2. Germline V lookup: CDR1 SGHTA, CDR2 FQGNSA. The V gene end was trimmed by 4 bases and the J gene end by 5 bases; junction bases not matched to a gene: 9. The CDR3 covers 16 residues. DNA for the CDR3: TGTGCCAGCAGCTCGCAAGCGGGAGGGCCGTTAGATACGCAGTATTTT. The encoded protein is CASSSQAGGPLDTQYF.

The V gene is TRBV27, the J gene TRBJ2-5, with unresolved D. The CDR3 is 12 amino acids. The germline gives CDR1 MNHEY, CDR2 SMNVEV (reference sequence). Trimming stripped 2 bases from V and 5 bases from J, with 6 bases between. The CDR3 reads CASSLPRETQYF. Written as DNA, the CDR3 is TGTGCCAGCAGTTTACCCCGCGAGACCCAGTACTTC.

V and J are TRBV11-2 and TRBJ2-5; D uncertain. Looked up from germline, CDR1 is SGHAT and CDR2 is FQNNGV. Trimming took off 0 bases at V and 5 bases at J, with 16 bases between the two ends. The CDR3 is made up of 16 amino acids. The CDR3 here is CASSLDGPGAGETQYF. The CDR3, as DNA: TGTGCCAGCAGCTTAGATGGCCCGGGTGCTGGGGAGACCCAGTACTTC.

The rearrangement links TRBV4-1 to TRBJ1-2; D not certain. Germline V gives CDR1 MGHRA, CDR2 YSYEKL. Trimming took 1 base from V and 5 from J, leaving 20 bases between them. This CDR3 is built from 17 residues. CDR3 sequence: CASSQGPGAWQSYGYTF. The CDR3 DNA reads TGCGCCAGCAGCCAAGGGCCAGGAGCCTGGCAATCGTATGGCTACACCTTC.

This clone has just one count. The chain is built from TRBV7-8 and TRBJ1-6; 9 bases fit TRBD1. The CDR3 is 16 residues long. Trimming took 5 bases from V and 8 from J; bases not matched to a gene: 10. Germline lookup yields CDR1 SGHVS and CDR2 FQNEAQ. The CDR3 reads CASSPRDRVLDSPLHF. CDR3 DNA sequence: TGTGCCAGCAGCCCCCGGGACAGGGTATTGGATTCACCCCTCCACTTT.

In nucleotides, the CDR3 is TGTGCCAGCAGCTCGGCCTCAACTCGGGGGCAGATTCAGCCCCAGCATTTT. The encoded protein is CASSSASTRGQIQPQHF. The gene calls are TRBV28 and TRBJ1-5; possibly TRBD1 for D (6 bases). Looked up from germline, CDR1 is MDHEN and CDR2 is SYDVKM. CDR3 length: 17 amino acids. V lost 6 bases and J lost 6, with 24 bases in between.

The V call is TRBV7-9, the J call TRBJ2-3; a possible D gene is TRBD2 (6 bases). This CDR3 region has 16 residues. CDR1 and CDR2 (germline): SEHNR, FQNEAQ (reference sequence). V was clipped by 2 bases and J by 0 bases, with 12 bases between them. This CDR3 is CASSLWASASTDTQYF. The CDR3 DNA reads as TGTGCCAGCAGCTTATGGGCTAGCGCTAGCACAGATACGCAGTATTTT.

The chain employs TRBV29-1 and TRBJ2-2; TRBD2 is a possible D gene (7 bases). Germline CDR1 is SQVTM and CDR2 is ANQGSEA. The CDR3 is 13 residues long. V lost 7 bases, J lost 6 bases, and 15 bases lay in between. This chain's CDR3 is CSALPGGSGELFF. The CDR3 bases are TGCAGCGCCCTTCCGGGGGGCTCCGGGGAGCTGTTTTTT.

The chain employs TRBV6-5 and TRBJ2-1, with 10 nucleotides matching TRBD1. Germline V gene data show CDR1 as MNHEY and CDR2 as SVGAGI. The CDR3 extends over 12 amino acids. J lost 14 bases, V lost 6 bases, and 7 bases had no gene match. In nucleotides, the CDR3 is TGTGCCAGCAGAGAGGGACAGGGGAACGAGTTCTTC. It encodes CASREGQGNEFF.

This clone was seen a handful of times. V and J are TRBV7-2 and TRBJ1-1; the D is unclear. V lost 5 bases and J 4 bases, leaving 11 bases between the germline ends. Germline lookup yields CDR1 SGHTA and CDR2 FQGNSA. The CDR3 has 13 amino acids. CDR3 amino acids: CASSSGFGTEAFF. Written as DNA, the CDR3 is TGTGCCAGCAGCAGCGGTTTTGGCACTGAAGCTTTCTTT.

The V call is TRBV12-3 or TRBV12-4, the J call TRBJ1-1, with 7 nucleotides matching TRBD1. The CDR3 loop spans 13 amino acids. The V and J ends lost 5 bases and 5 bases, in that order; junction bases with no gene match: 5. The CDR3 region has the DNA TGTGCCAGCAGTCCCCAACAGGGGACTGAAGCTTTCTTT. As protein: CASSPQQGTEAFF.